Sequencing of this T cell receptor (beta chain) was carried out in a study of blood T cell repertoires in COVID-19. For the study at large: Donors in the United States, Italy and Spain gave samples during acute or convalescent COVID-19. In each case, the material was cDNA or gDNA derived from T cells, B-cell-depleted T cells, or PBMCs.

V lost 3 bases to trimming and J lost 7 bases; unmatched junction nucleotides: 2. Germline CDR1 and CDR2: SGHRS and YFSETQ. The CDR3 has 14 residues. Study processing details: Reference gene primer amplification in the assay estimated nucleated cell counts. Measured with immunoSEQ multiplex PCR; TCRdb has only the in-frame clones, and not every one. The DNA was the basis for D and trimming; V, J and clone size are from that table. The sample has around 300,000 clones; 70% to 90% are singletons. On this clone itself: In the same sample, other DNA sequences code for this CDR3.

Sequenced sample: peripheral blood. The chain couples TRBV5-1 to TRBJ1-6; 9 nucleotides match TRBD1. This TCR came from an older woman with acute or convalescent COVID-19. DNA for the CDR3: TGCGCCAGCAGCTCGGGACAGGGAAATTCACCCCTCCACTTT. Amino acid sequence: CASSSGQGNSPLHF.